These 24 T cell receptor beta chains were sequenced from one sample in a study of T cell changes during pregnancy in multiple sclerosis. Profiled with immunoSEQ multiplex PCR; TCRdb holds only in-frame clones, not every one. The sample yields tens of thousands of clones, around 93% seen once. Sequencing was performed on peripheral blood, taken in the first trimester of pregnancy. The receptor set was obtained from a female donor with multiple sclerosis, enrolled in a pregnancy study.

The chain couples TRBV11-3 to TRBJ2-1; TRBD2 aligns across 13 bases. The CDR3 runs to 17 residues. The trim removed 5 bases at V and 0 bases at J, leaving 4 bases unmatched. Germline V gives CDR1 SGHNT, CDR2 YENEEA. In DNA form, the CDR3 reads TGTGCCAGCAGCCAGAGGACTAGCGGGGGCTCCTACAATGAGCAGTTCTTC. Amino acids: CASSQRTSGGSYNEQFF.

The chain has TRBV5-5 and TRBJ2-5, with a tentative D call TRBD1 (6 bases). The CDR3 runs to 17 residues. Germline CDR1 reads SGHKS; CDR2 reads YYEKEE (reference sequence). Trimming took 4 bases from V and 0 from J, leaving 19 bases between them. The CDR3 DNA is TGTGCCAGCAGCCGCACACCCACAGGGCAAGACCAAGAGACCCAGTACTTC. This gives the protein CASSRTPTGQDQETQYF.

This chain connects TRBV5-4 to TRBJ2-3, with 8 bases lining up with TRBD2. The CDR3 is made up of 14 amino acids. Germline V lookup: CDR1 SGHNT, CDR2 YYREEE (reference sequence). J was trimmed by 6 bases and V by 4 bases; bases with no gene match: 7. The DNA of the CDR3 is TGTGCCAGCAGCCCGACGGGGGGGCCTGATACGCAGTATTTT. Translating gives CASSPTGGPDTQYF. The full variable domain, its missing parts supplied by reference TRBV5-4 and TRBJ2-3, is ETGVTQSPTHLIKTRGQQVTLRCSSQSGHNTVSWYQQALGQGPQFIFQYYREEENGRGNFPPRFSGLQFPNYSSELNVNALELDDSALYLCASSPTGGPDTQYFGPGTRLTVL.

The rearrangement joins TRBV7-2 to TRBJ1-1; D is uncertain. V lost 1 base and J lost 8, with 14 bases in between. This CDR3 is 14 amino acids long. The germline gives CDR1 SGHTA, CDR2 FQGNSA. The CDR3 bases are TGTGCCAGCAGCTTAGACCCGGGCTCGGGGGAAGCTTTCTTT. Its translation: CASSLDPGSGEAFF. The full variable domain, its missing parts supplied by reference TRBV7-2 and TRBJ1-1, is GAGVSQSPSNKVTEKGKDVELRCDPISGHTALYWYRQSLGQGLEFLIYFQGNSAPDKSGLPSDRFSAERTGGSVSTLTIQRTQQEDSAVYLCASSLDPGSGEAFFGQGTRLTVV.

The chain links TRBV18 to TRBJ1-2; 8 nucleotides agree with TRBD1. The CDR3 totals 13 residues. The V segment lost 1 base and the J segment 7 bases; nucleotides outside the gene matches: 2. CDR1 is KGHSH, CDR2 LQKENI, per germline. The CDR3 sequence: CASSPLDRGGYTF. In DNA form, the CDR3 reads TGTGCCAGCTCACCACTAGACAGGGGTGGCTACACCTTC.

The V and J genes are TRBV29-1 and TRBJ2-1, with D maybe TRBD1 (6 bases). V lost 5 bases and J lost 1, with 15 bases in between. This CDR3 contains 15 residues. Germline V lookup: CDR1 SQVTM, CDR2 ANQGSEA. The CDR3 bases are TGCAGCGTTACAGGGACGGCTAGTTCCTACAATGAGCAGTTCTTC. Its protein product is CSVTGTASSYNEQFF.

This chain joins TRBV18 and TRBJ1-6; D not certain. V was cut by 3 bases and J by 9 bases, with 9 bases left in between. This CDR3 spans 13 amino acids. Germline V gene sequence: CDR1 KGHSH, CDR2 LQKENI. As DNA, the CDR3 is TGTGCCAGCTCACCTCTTTTCCTTTCACCCCTCCACTTT. It translates to CASSPLFLSPLHF.

This clone has just one count. The chain couples TRBV2 to TRBJ1-6; D is perhaps TRBD1 (6 bases). This CDR3 spans 15 amino acids. CDR1 is SNHLY, CDR2 FYNNEI, per germline. The ends were cut back, 2 bases at V and 8 bases at J, with 13 bases in the middle. The CDR3 region has the DNA TGTGCCAGCAGTGAACCACAGGGCATGGATTCACCCCTCCACTTT. Amino acids: CASSEPQGMDSPLHF.

V is TRBV10-1 and J is TRBJ1-2; unclear D gene. The CDR3 extends over 13 amino acids. Trimming left V 2 bases short and J 4 bases short, with 8 bases between. Germline values: CDR1 WNHNN, CDR2 SYGVQD (reference sequence). The CDR3 sequence is CASSEEEPYGYTF. The DNA for the CDR3 is TGCGCCAGCAGTGAGGAGGAACCCTATGGCTACACCTTC.

The chain recombines TRBV6-5 with TRBJ1-5; D is ambiguous. CDR1 is MNHEY, CDR2 SVGAGI, per germline. V lost 6 bases to trimming and J lost 4 bases, with 13 bases between them. This CDR3 has 14 residues. The CDR3 DNA reads TGTGCCAGCAGGGGAAGCGGGAAAAATCAGCCCCAGCATTTT. Translated, it gives CASRGSGKNQPQHF.

A few counts support this clone. The rearrangement links TRBV6-4 to TRBJ2-3, with D unclear. V was trimmed by 0 bases and J by 2 bases, leaving 3 bases between them. Germline CDR1 reads MRHNA; CDR2 reads SNTAGT. The CDR3 spans 13 residues. CDR3 protein: CASSDSATDTQYF. The CDR3 DNA reads as TGTGCCAGCAGTGACTCGGCCACAGATACGCAGTATTTT.

This clone was observed a single time. This specimen includes other DNA sequences encoding the same CDR3. J is TRBJ1-2 and V is TRBV7-2; D unclear. CDR3 size: 13 residues. The germline CDR1 and CDR2 sequences are SGHTA and FQGNSA. Trimming removed 1 base at V and 3 bases at J, with 6 bases between. The CDR3 coding sequence is TGTGCCAGCAGCTTAGGGGCCTACTATGGCTACACCTTC. It codes for CASSLGAYYGYTF.

This sequence joins TRBV20-1 and TRBJ2-1; D is uncertain. Germline V lookup: CDR1 DFQATT, CDR2 SNEGSKA (reference sequence). V shed 0 bases and J shed 6 bases, with 3 bases lying between them. The CDR3 spans 11 residues. DNA of the CDR3: TGCAGTGCTAGAGACTCCAATGAGCAGTTCTTC. Its translation: CSARDSNEQFF.

The CDR3 spells CASSTFPGQGAYEQFF. The CDR3 region has the DNA TGTGCCAGCAGCACCTTCCCGGGACAGGGGGCATATGAGCAGTTCTTC. The chain uses TRBV21-1 and TRBJ2-1; no DNA check was done on the table's D call, TRBD1. TRBV21-1 is classified as a pseudogene. The CDR3 runs to 16 residues.

This chain uses TRBV6-5 with TRBJ2-3; D unresolved. The CDR3 runs 15 residues. In germline, CDR1 is MNHEY, CDR2 SVGAGI. The ends were cut back, 3 bases at V and 6 bases at J, with 16 bases in the middle. DNA for the CDR3: TGTGCCAGCAGTTATCGTCCAGTTGCAGTGGATACGCAGTATTTT. Translating gives CASSYRPVAVDTQYF.

V is TRBV11-2 and J is TRBJ2-2; D uncertain. Trimming took 5 bases from V and 4 from J, leaving 11 bases between them. CDR3 size: 14 residues. Germline assignment: CDR1 SGHAT and CDR2 FQNNGV. This CDR3 is CASSRLISTGELFF. CDR3 bases: TGTGCCAGCAGCCGCCTTATCAGCACCGGGGAGCTGTTTTTT.

The rearrangement uses TRBV7-2 and TRBJ2-1; TRBD2 agrees at 11 bases. CDR3 size: 16 residues. CDR1 SGHTA and CDR2 FQGNSA come from the germline V gene. J gave up 5 bases and V 5 bases, and 8 bases lay outside the gene matches. The CDR3 nucleotides read TGTGCCAGCAGCCGAGAACTAGCGGGGGCCCACAATGAGCAGTTCTTC. Protein: CASSRELAGAHNEQFF.

This rearrangement joins TRBV6-5 to TRBJ2-5, with a possible D match to TRBD2 (6 bases). The CDR3 extends over 16 amino acids. The germline V and J ends were trimmed by 4 bases and 3 bases, with 18 bases remaining between them. Germline V CDR1 and CDR2: MNHEY, SVGAGI. CDR3 sequence reads: CASSSRTGGAEETQYF. CDR3 bases: TGTGCCAGCAGTTCTCGGACTGGCGGGGCCGAAGAGACCCAGTACTTC.

This sequence joins TRBV2 and TRBJ2-5; 8 bases align to TRBD2. The V and J ends lost 5 bases and 4 bases, in that order; junction bases with no gene match: 3. CDR1 is SNHLY, CDR2 FYNNEI, per germline. The CDR3 loop spans 13 amino acids. DNA for the CDR3: TGTGCCAGCAGTATGCTAGCGGGAGAGACCCAGTACTTC. Amino acid sequence: CASSMLAGETQYF.

The chain combines TRBV7-2 with TRBJ1-1; 8 bases align to TRBD1. This CDR3 region has 14 residues. Germline V lookup: CDR1 SGHTA, CDR2 FQGNSA. The J segment lost 4 bases and the V segment lost 3 bases, leaving 4 bases of the junction unmatched. CDR3 in DNA: TGTGCCAGCAGCTTTAAAACAGGGGGCACTGAAGCTTTCTTT. This translates into CASSFKTGGTEAFF.

The V gene is TRBV18, the J gene TRBJ2-7; tentatively, D is TRBD1 (5 bases). CDR3 length equals 12 residues. Between the trimmed V and J ends, which lost 5 bases and 7 bases, there was a span of 12 bases. The germline CDR1 and CDR2 sequences are KGHSH and LQKENI. CDR3 DNA sequence: TGTGCCAGCTCATCAACGTCAGGGGAGCAGTACTTC. This gives the protein CASSSTSGEQYF.

The DNA of the CDR3 is TGTGCCAGCAGCGTATCAGCGGGGGCCACCTGGGGGGTTTATGGCTACACCTTC. This encodes CASSVSAGATWGVYGYTF. This sequence joins TRBV9 and TRBJ1-2; D is perhaps TRBD1 (6 bases). The ends were cut back, 1 base at V and 5 bases at J, with 24 bases in the middle. The germline CDR1 and CDR2 sequences are SGDLS and YYNGEE. The CDR3 sequence is 18 residues long.

The rearrangement uses TRBV6-1 and TRBJ1-3; D not certain. Germline assignment: CDR1 MNHNS and CDR2 SASEGT. The CDR3 is 11 residues long. Trimming cost V 5 bases and J 3 bases, with 2 bases left between them. The CDR3 sequence: CASSYGNTIYF. CDR3 coding DNA: TGTGCCAGCAGTTATGGAAACACCATATATTTT.

With regard to this clone: The same CDR3 also results from other DNA sequences found in this sample. This sequence joins TRBV14 and TRBJ2-2, with a tentative D call TRBD2 (5 bases). Germline-derived CDR1 and CDR2 are SGHDN and FVKESK. V was trimmed by 4 bases and J by 0 bases, leaving 9 bases between them. CDR3 length: 15 amino acids. The CDR3 sequence is CASSPRGSNTGELFF. DNA of the CDR3: TGTGCCAGCAGCCCTCGGGGTTCGAACACCGGGGAGCTGTTTTTT.